The 11 T cell receptor beta chains presented below share a single source sample, sequenced in a study of shared clonotypes between healthy human individuals. CD45RO negativity and positive selection for CCR7 defined naive CD8 cells, a population that excluded terminally differentiated effector memory CD45RA+ cells. The repertoire was sequenced with immunoSEQ multiplex PCR; TCRdb's copy has only in-frame clones and lacks some. The sample contains under 2,000,000 clones, about 95% of which appear only once. The sequencing input was naive CD8+ T cells sorted from blood. These TCRs come from a man aged 18-30 years in good health.

CDR3 protein: CASSQGPWGGNTEAFF. CDR3 DNA sequence: TGCGCCAGCAGCCAAGGGCCTTGGGGGGGGAACACTGAAGCTTTCTTT. The chain has TRBV4-1 and TRBJ1-1; possibly TRBD1 for D (5 bases). Germline-derived CDR1 and CDR2 are MGHRA and YSYEKL. Deletions cut 1 base from V and 1 base from J, with 13 bases between. The CDR3 runs to 16 residues.

The chain is built from TRBV9 and TRBJ2-7, with 7 bases identical to TRBD2. The germline V gene has CDR1 SGDLS and CDR2 YYNGEE. The CDR3 has 13 residues. The J segment lost 7 bases and the V segment lost 0 bases, leaving 4 bases of the junction unmatched. CDR3 DNA sequence: TGTGCCAGCAGCGTAGCGTTCGGGGGGGAGCAGTACTTC. Amino acids: CASSVAFGGEQYF.

Comments on this clone: Other DNA sequences from this sample encode an identical CDR3 as well. The chain uses TRBV5-6 and TRBJ2-1; D gene uncertain. This CDR3 has 11 amino acids. The germline V gene encodes CDR1 SGHDT and CDR2 YYEEEE. The V end lost 0 bases, the J end lost 10 bases, and 5 bases lay between the germline ends. This CDR3 reads CASSLGAEQFF. CDR3 DNA sequence: TGTGCCAGCAGCTTGGGAGCCGAGCAGTTCTTC.

The chain links TRBV19 to TRBJ2-7, with a weak D call TRBD2 (5 bases). The germline V gene encodes CDR1 LNHDA and CDR2 SQIVND (reference sequence). This CDR3 has 12 amino acids. The V and J ends lost 10 bases and 4 bases respectively, with 14 bases between them. CDR3 coding DNA: TGTGCCACCTCCCCGTCGGGGTACGAGCAGTACTTC. Translation: CATSPSGYEQYF. Using reference TRBV19 and TRBJ2-7 for the parts outside the CDR3, the full variable domain is DGGITQSPKYLFRKEGQNVTLSCEQNLNHDAMYWYRQDPGQGLRLIYYSQIVNDFQKGDIAEGYSVSREKKESFPLTVTSAQKNPTAFYLCATSPSGYEQYFGPGTRLTVT.

Note on this clone: Different DNA sequences within this sample yield the same CDR3. The rearrangement links TRBV7-9 to TRBJ1-2; D remains unclear. The V gene's germline CDR1 is SEHNR and CDR2 FQNEAQ (reference sequence). V lost 0 bases and J 5 bases, leaving 7 bases between the germline ends. The CDR3 is 13 residues long. The CDR3 DNA sequence: TGTGCCAGCAGCTTAGCGGGAGGATATGGCTACACCTTC. Protein: CASSLAGGYGYTF.

The chain is built from TRBV6-6 and TRBJ1-3; unclear D gene. Trimming took off 2 bases at V and 4 bases at J, with 12 bases between the two ends. The V gene's germline CDR1 is MNHNY and CDR2 SVGAGI (reference sequence). The length of the CDR3 is 15 residues. In nucleotides, the CDR3 is TGTGCCAGCAGTTACGGCGGGATGGGAGGAAACACCATATATTTT. It codes for CASSYGGMGGNTIYF.

This chain links TRBV27 with TRBJ1-4, with 7 bases aligning to TRBD1. The CDR3 is made up of 16 amino acids. Trimming cost V 6 bases and J 5 bases; bases outside gene matches: 12. Germline-derived CDR1 and CDR2 are MNHEY and SMNVEV (reference sequence). The CDR3 loop is CASSPLQGGFNEKLFF. The CDR3, as DNA: TGTGCCAGCAGCCCCCTCCAGGGGGGATTCAATGAAAAACTGTTTTTT.

A note on this clone: The same CDR3 is also encoded by other DNA sequences in this sample. The V call is TRBV4-1, the J call TRBJ1-1, with D possibly being TRBD1 (5 bases). V was clipped by 0 bases and J by 4 bases, with 6 bases between them. CDR3 length: 13 residues. Germline V CDR1 and CDR2: MGHRA, YSYEKL. The CDR3 nucleotides are TGCGCCAGCAGCCAAGAAGGGGCCACTGAAGCTTTCTTT. Translation gives CASSQEGATEAFF.

This rearrangement joins TRBV19 to TRBJ2-7, with D possibly matching TRBD2 (5 bases). Trimming took 5 bases from V and 0 from J, leaving 14 bases between them. The germline V gene has CDR1 LNHDA and CDR2 SQIVND (reference sequence). This CDR3 spans 15 amino acids. This chain's CDR3 is CASSSGLSFSYEQYF. CDR3 bases: TGTGCCAGTAGTTCCGGACTTTCCTTCTCCTACGAGCAGTACTTC.

The genes are TRBV7-3 and TRBJ1-1, with 10 bases identical to TRBD1. This CDR3 has 20 amino acids. Per the germline V gene, CDR1 is SGHTA and CDR2 is FQGTGA. V shed 5 bases, J shed 0 bases, and the junction held 18 bases outside the gene matches. CDR3 nucleotides: TGTGCCAGCAGCCACCACCTGACAGGGGGCGCGTGGGGGATGAACACTGAAGCTTTCTTT. It specifies CASSHHLTGGAWGMNTEAFF.

The V gene is TRBV19, the J gene TRBJ1-5; possibly TRBD1 for D (5 bases). The CDR3 sequence is 14 residues long. Per germline, CDR1 LNHDA and CDR2 SQIVND (reference sequence). Deletions cut 5 bases from V and 1 base from J, with 9 bases between. The CDR3 region has the DNA TGTGCCAGTAGTGAGCGGGACAGCAATCAGCCCCAGCATTTT. This encodes CASSERDSNQPQHF.